This TCR beta chain originates from a study of blood T cells in healthy people across ages. The individuals who served as donors were healthy Caucasians living in Russia, aged about 6 to 100. Per-sample PBMC isolation yielded at least 7 million cells. About this clonotype itself: The antigen remains undetermined.

Primers used in a second PCR of roughly 6 to 12 cycles were a sample-barcoded 5' primer and a J-beta primer mix. One entry per CDR3 protein results from TCRdb running MiXCR on the 5' RACE reads. Among under 950,000 distinct CDR3 sequences listed, 22% were seen once. V shed 2 bases, J shed 5 bases, and the junction held 3 bases outside the gene matches. The length of the CDR3 is 14 residues. Per the germline V gene, CDR1 is SGHKS and CDR2 is YYEKEE (reference sequence). Findings of the study overall: With naive T cell percentage, TCR beta diversity showed a strong correlation.

Material: blood. This clonotype was sampled from a man between 65 and 85 years old in good health. The rearrangement links TRBV5-5 to TRBJ2-7; 11 bases match TRBD2. Here the CDR3 reads CASSFTSGSHEQYF. The CDR3 region has the DNA TGTGCCAGCAGCTTTACTAGCGGGAGCCACGAGCAGTACTTC.